This TCR beta chain was captured in a study of identical twins. This CDR3 has 14 residues. Looked up from germline, CDR1 is SEHNR and CDR2 is FQNEAQ (reference sequence). V was cut by 3 bases and J by 4 bases, with 12 bases left in between. Template switching supplied a universal primer site; unique molecular identifiers were carried on the cDNA. TCRdb redid the calling of the 5' RACE reads with MiXCR, one entry per CDR3 protein. Of roughly 1.6 million distinct CDR3 sequences in the sample, less than 35% were seen once. Source material: cord blood. The J gene is TRBJ1-2, the V gene TRBV7-9; D is possibly TRBD1 (5 bases). The TCR was taken from a newborn girl in good health. The CDR3 DNA sequence: TGTGCCAGCAGCTTCGAGTTGGGGACCTATGGCTACACCTTC. This codes for CASSFELGTYGYTF.